The T cell receptor (beta chain) under discussion was sequenced for a study of low-dose radiotherapy and immunotherapy resistance in tumors. Study details: Members of Cohort 2 were treated with 1 Gy per fraction every two weeks; their total was 13 Gy over 26 weeks. Every two weeks patients got nivolumab 240 mg flat dose, plus ipilimumab 1 mg/kg every six weeks, intravenously. Patients took 300 mg oral aspirin daily for four cycles from cycle 1 day 1.

The time point: after trial treatment. Treatment given: LDRT plus nivolumab, ipilimumab, low-dose cyclophosphamide and aspirin (RACIN trial). The donors, trial participants, received nivolumab, ipilimumab, aspirin, low-dose cyclophosphamide and low-dose radiotherapy. With TRAV- and TRBV-specific primers, first-strand cDNA was made, covering the alpha and beta chains. The authors ran 15 to 20 PCR cycles to amplify TCRs with a constant-region primer and V-primer adapter. TCRdb re-called the reads with MiXCR, one entry per CDR3 protein. The sample consists of almost 45,000 distinct CDR3 sequences, under 30% of them appearing once. The sample holds many counts of this clonotype. The sequencing here drew on PBMCs, taken after low-dose radiotherapy plus immunotherapy. This receptor was identified in a male donor with prostate cancer.

This CDR3 reads CASSLGFNQPQHF. For the CDR3, the DNA is TGTGCCAGCAGTTTGGGGTTCAATCAGCCCCAGCATTTT. J is TRBJ1-5 and V is TRBV28; no definite D call. Germline CDR1 reads MDHEN; CDR2 reads SYDVKM. The V and J ends lost 3 bases and 3 bases respectively, with 6 bases between them. This CDR3 has 13 amino acids.